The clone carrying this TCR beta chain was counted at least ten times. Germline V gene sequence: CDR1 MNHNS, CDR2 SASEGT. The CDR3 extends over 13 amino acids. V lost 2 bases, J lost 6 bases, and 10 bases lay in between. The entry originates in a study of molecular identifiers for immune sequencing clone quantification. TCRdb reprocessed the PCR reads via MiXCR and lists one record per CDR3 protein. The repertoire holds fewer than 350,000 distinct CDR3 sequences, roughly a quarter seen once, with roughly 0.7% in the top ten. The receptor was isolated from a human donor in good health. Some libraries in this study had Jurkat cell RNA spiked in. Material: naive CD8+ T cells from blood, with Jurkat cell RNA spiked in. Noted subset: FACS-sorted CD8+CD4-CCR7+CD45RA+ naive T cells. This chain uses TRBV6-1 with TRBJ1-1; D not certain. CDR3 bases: TGTGCCAGCAGTGAAACCCTAAACCCTGAAGCTTTCTTT. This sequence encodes CASSETLNPEAFF.